This is a list of T cell receptor beta chains from one sample in a study of blood T cell repertoires in COVID-19. Some clones are missing from TCRdb's copy, which holds only in-frame ones; the method was immunoSEQ multiplex PCR. The sample has some 99,000 clones; about 85% are singletons. The sample was peripheral blood. These TCRs come from an elderly woman with acute or convalescent COVID-19. Both conserved end residues are part of each CDR3. D genes are given only for firm matches.

v_gene,d_gene,j_gene,CDR3aa
TRBV7-3,.,TRBJ1-1,CASSLSSKNTEAFF
TRBV14,.,TRBJ1-1,CASSRRSSNTEAFF
TRBV18,.,TRBJ1-3,CASSPTTGNTIYF
TRBV27,TRBD1,TRBJ1-5,CASSPRTGISNQPQHF
TRBV7-2,TRBD2,TRBJ2-1,CASSLTSGGAEIYNEQFF
TRBV4-3,.,TRBJ1-5,CASSQDRGSNQPQHF
TRBV7-3,TRBD1,TRBJ1-2,CASSSGQNYGYTF
TRBV5-1,TRBD1,TRBJ1-1,CASSEGTATEAFF
TRBV29-1,.,TRBJ1-3,CSVNSGNTIYF
TRBV28,.,TRBJ1-4,CASSLGGANEKLFF
TRBV7-9,TRBD1,TRBJ1-2,CASSGDSSRGYTF
TRBV6-5,.,TRBJ1-2,CASSYSRRNYGYTF
TRBV6-2/TRBV6-3,TRBD2,TRBJ2-7,CASSWDYSYEQYF
TRBV28,.,TRBJ2-3,CASSLPRLGTDTQYF
TRBV5-6,TRBD1,TRBJ1-3,CASSSTFGQGQGNTIYF
TRBV28,.,TRBJ1-1,CASSQQDTEAFF
TRBV7-9,.,TRBJ1-1,CASSLGTSNKGFF
TRBV7-2,TRBD1,TRBJ1-3,CATRQGREVSGNTIYF
TRBV9,.,TRBJ2-1,CASSVGVSNEQFF
TRBV4-1,TRBD1,TRBJ2-2,CASRTLGTGNGELFF
TRBV3-1/TRBV3-2,TRBD1,TRBJ1-2,CASSPHRGPGYGYTF
TRBV2,.,TRBJ1-1,CASSRRQGPNTEAFF
TRBV7-2,.,TRBJ1-1,CASSPHQASEAFF
TRBV5-6,TRBD1,TRBJ1-2,CASSLPGQIYGYTF
TRBV27,.,TRBJ2-1,CASTRTGYNEQFF
TRBV7-9,.,TRBJ2-3,CASSPAADTQYF
TRBV5-6,TRBD2,TRBJ2-4,CASSGLAGGQTIAKNIQYF
TRBV21-1,.,TRBJ1-2,CASRTDGYTF
TRBV5-5,TRBD1,TRBJ2-1,CASSLEGASYNEQFF
TRBV12-5,TRBD1,TRBJ2-3,CASGLGQGTFTDTQYF
TRBV5-1,.,TRBJ1-1,CASSWTTGHIGNTEAFF
TRBV7-9,.,TRBJ2-1,CASSLGTPPNEQFF
TRBV18,TRBD1,TRBJ1-5,CASSTGGGGQPQHF
TRBV19,TRBD1,TRBJ1-5,CASSPSRTGTNQPQHF
TRBV7-9,TRBD1,TRBJ1-4,CASSLNGQGTNEKLFF
TRBV7-2,TRBD1,TRBJ1-1,CASSFGQGVMNTEAFF
TRBV9,TRBD2,TRBJ2-1,CASSVQAGGQGEQFF
TRBV7-3,TRBD1,TRBJ2-1,CASSPGTGYNEQFF
TRBV3-1/TRBV3-2,.,TRBJ2-2,CASSQGGRTNTGELFF
TRBV11-2,TRBD1,TRBJ2-5,CASRSDRGETQYF
TRBV11-2,TRBD1,TRBJ1-2,CASSETGISIYDYGYTF
TRBV30,TRBD1,TRBJ2-3,CAWRDQGATDTQYF
TRBV6-5,TRBD1,TRBJ1-3,CASSPRGASGNTIYF
TRBV28,.,TRBJ1-1,CASSRGVGTEAFF
TRBV7-2,TRBD1,TRBJ1-2,CASSLGQGSSYGYTF
TRBV11-2,.,TRBJ1-1,CASSYDRNTEAFF